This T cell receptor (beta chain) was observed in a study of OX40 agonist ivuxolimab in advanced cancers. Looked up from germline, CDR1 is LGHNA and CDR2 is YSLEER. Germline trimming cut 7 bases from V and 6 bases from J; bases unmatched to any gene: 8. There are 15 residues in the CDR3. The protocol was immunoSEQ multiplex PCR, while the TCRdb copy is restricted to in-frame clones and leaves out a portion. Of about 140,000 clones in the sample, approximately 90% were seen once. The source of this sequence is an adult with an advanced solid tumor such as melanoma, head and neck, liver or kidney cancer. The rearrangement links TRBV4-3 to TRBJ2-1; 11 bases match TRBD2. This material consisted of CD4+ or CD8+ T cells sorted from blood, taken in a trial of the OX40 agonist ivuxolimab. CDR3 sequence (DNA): TGCGCCAGCACCCCCCGCCTAGCGGGGGGCAATGAGCAGTTCTTC. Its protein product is CASTPRLAGGNEQFF.